This passage covers 30 T cell receptor beta chains from one sample sequenced in a study of HIV-infected patients and healthy controls. A single record per CDR3 protein comes from TCRdb applying MiXCR to the 5' RACE reads. This sample carries some 67,000 distinct CDR3 sequences, approximately 16% of them seen once, and the ten largest clones take approximately 5.2%. Input material: CD4+ T cells from blood. These receptors came from a human donor in good health.

The chain couples TRBV10-3 to TRBJ2-7, with D unresolved. V lost 3 bases, J lost 1 base, and 4 bases lay in between. The germline V gene has CDR1 ENHRY and CDR2 SYGVKD. CDR3 length equals 12 residues. The CDR3 sequence: CAISEVSYEQYF. DNA of the CDR3: TGTGCCATCAGTGAAGTTTCCTACGAGCAGTACTTC.

The chain couples TRBV19 to TRBJ2-1, with TRBD2 identical over 8 bases. Per the germline V gene, CDR1 is LNHDA and CDR2 is SQIVND (reference sequence). Unmatched junction bases numbered 9, after V lost 7 bases and J lost 1 base. The length of the CDR3 is 16 residues. The CDR3 nucleotides read TGTGCCAGTACCCCACGGGGGGGGTGGTCCTACAATGAGCAGTTCTTC. Translation: CASTPRGGWSYNEQFF.

This clonotype appeared many times. This chain joins TRBV6-6 and TRBJ1-1; perhaps TRBD1 as D (6 bases). V lost 9 bases, J lost 4 bases, and 30 bases lay in between. This CDR3 spans 18 amino acids. Germline CDR1 is MNHNY and CDR2 is SVGAGI (reference sequence). The CDR3, as DNA: TGTGCCAGTTTTGTTCCTTGGGCCAGGGGTGGAGGGGCCACTGAAGCTTTCTTT. This encodes CASFVPWARGGGATEAFF.

This clonotype has a count of ten or more. CDR3: CASSLAGPTHRNTEAFF. The CDR3, as DNA: TGCGCCAGCAGCTTGGCGGGGCCAACGCACAGGAACACTGAAGCTTTCTTT. The chain carries TRBV5-1 and TRBJ1-1; TRBD1 might be the D (5 bases). Germline CDR1 and CDR2: SGHRS and YFSETQ. Trimming removed 0 bases at V and 1 base at J, with 16 bases between. The CDR3 is 17 residues long.

The gene calls are TRBV19 and TRBJ1-1; D is uncertain. The CDR3 sequence is 13 residues long. Trimming left V 7 bases short and J 1 base short, with 10 bases between. CDR1 is LNHDA, CDR2 SQIVND, per germline (reference sequence). CDR3 in amino acids: CASTQQPNTEAFF. The CDR3 bases are TGTGCCAGTACGCAACAGCCGAACACTGAAGCTTTCTTT.

Only a few counts were recorded for this clonotype. The rearrangement joins TRBV5-1 to TRBJ2-3, with TRBD2 matching 7 bases. Germline values: CDR1 SGHRS, CDR2 YFSETQ. Unmatched junction bases numbered 5, after V lost 0 bases and J lost 4 bases. The CDR3 loop spans 15 amino acids. CDR3 nucleotide sequence: TGCGCCAGCAGCTTGGGCAGGGAGGGACCAGATACGCAGTATTTT. Translating gives CASSLGREGPDTQYF.

This clonotype was counted between two and nine times. This chain uses TRBV12-3 or TRBV12-4 with TRBJ1-2; 9 positions agree with TRBD1. CDR3 length: 13 amino acids. Trimming removed 8 bases from V and 8 bases from J; junction bases left unmatched: 9. The CDR3 sequence: CASALTGGGGYTF. As DNA, the CDR3 is TGTGCCAGCGCCCTTACAGGGGGCGGAGGCTACACCTTC.

This chain links TRBV7-2 with TRBJ2-3; unclear D gene. The CDR3 covers 18 residues. The V gene lost 0 bases and the J gene lost 2 bases, with 18 bases spanning the gap. Germline-derived CDR1 and CDR2 are SGHTA and FQGNSA. CDR3 nucleotides: TGTGCCAGCAGCTTAGCGTTGCTAGGTCGCGGTCTCACAGATACGCAGTATTTT. This gives the protein CASSLALLGRGLTDTQYF.

Concerning this clonotype itself: This may be a read error: a much more frequent sequence differs by one nucleotide. The V and J genes are TRBV3-1 and TRBJ1-1; 8 nucleotides match TRBD1. CDR1 is LGHDT, CDR2 YNNKEL, per germline (reference sequence). The CDR3 is made up of 15 amino acids. With V trimmed by 3 bases and J by 2 bases, 5 bases remained unmatched. The CDR3 is CASSHGDRTNTEAFF. CDR3 sequence (DNA): TGTGCCAGCAGCCATGGGGACAGGACCAACACTGAAGCTTTCTTT.

This sequence joins TRBV6-1 and TRBJ2-3; 8 nucleotides agree with TRBD2. V was pared by 6 bases and J by 6 bases, with 17 bases of the junction left unmatched. This CDR3 is 17 amino acids long. Germline V gene sequence: CDR1 MNHNS, CDR2 SASEGT. The CDR3 is CASSRTGTSRFGDTQYF. The DNA for the CDR3 is TGTGCCAGCAGCCGAACCGGGACTAGTAGGTTCGGGGATACGCAGTATTTT.

This CDR3 reads CASSYTGARETQYF. The DNA for the CDR3 is TGTGCCAGCAGCTACACGGGGGCGAGAGAGACCCAGTACTTC. The J gene is TRBJ2-5, the V gene TRBV7-2; either TRBD1 or TRBD2 may fit D (6 bases each). CDR1 SGHTA and CDR2 FQGNSA come from the germline V gene. Trimming shortened V by 4 bases and J by 4 bases, and 13 bases separated the two germline ends. The length of the CDR3 is 14 residues. Filled out from reference TRBV7-2 and TRBJ2-5, the complete variable domain reads GAGVSQSPSNKVTEKGKDVELRCDPISGHTALYWYRQSLGQGLEFLIYFQGNSAPDKSGLPSDRFSAERTGGSVSTLTIQRTQQEDSAVYLCASSYTGARETQYFGPGTRLLVL.

This clonotype was counted between two and nine times. The chain recombines TRBV5-1 with TRBJ2-1; D is uncertain. Trimming stripped 3 bases from V and 0 bases from J, with 10 bases between. From germline, CDR1 is SGHRS and CDR2 YFSETQ. This CDR3 is built from 15 residues. The CDR3 protein is CASSYDPNSYNEQFF. The CDR3, as DNA: TGCGCCAGCAGCTACGACCCAAACTCCTACAATGAGCAGTTCTTC. Supplemented by reference TRBV5-1 and TRBJ2-1, the full variable domain reads KAGVTQTPRYLIKTRGQQVTLSCSPISGHRSVSWYQQTPGQGLQFLFEYFSETQRNKGNFPGRFSGRQFSNSRSEMNVSTLELGDSALYLCASSYDPNSYNEQFFGPGTRLTVL.

This clonotype was seen repeatedly, ten times or more. The chain has TRBV5-5 and TRBJ2-7; 9 bases agree with TRBD1. Trimming cost V 2 bases and J 3 bases; bases outside gene matches: 6. Per the germline V gene, CDR1 is SGHKS and CDR2 is YYEKEE (reference sequence). This CDR3 is built from 15 residues. The DNA of the CDR3 is TGTGCCAGCAGCTTCTCCGGGACAGGGATCTACGAGCAGTACTTC. It yields the protein CASSFSGTGIYEQYF.

This clonotype turned up a few times. The chain links TRBV20-1 to TRBJ1-2; TRBD1 matches at 9 bases. The CDR3 runs to 16 residues. V lost 1 base to trimming and J lost 4 bases; unmatched junction nucleotides: 10. Germline values: CDR1 DFQATT, CDR2 SNEGSKA (reference sequence). This CDR3 reads CSARVQDRGDFYGYTF. CDR3 nucleotide sequence: TGCAGTGCTAGAGTTCAGGACAGGGGCGACTTCTATGGCTACACCTTC.

This clonotype showed up just a few times. The chain couples TRBV29-1 to TRBJ2-1; a possible D gene is TRBD1 (5 bases). Between the trimmed V and J ends, which lost 7 bases and 6 bases, there was a span of 16 bases. Germline CDR1 and CDR2: SQVTM and ANQGSEA. CDR3 length: 13 residues. CDR3 protein: CSADSSPFNEQFF. CDR3 sequence (DNA): TGCAGCGCCGACAGTTCCCCCTTCAATGAGCAGTTCTTC.

In its sample, this clonotype was seen a few times. V is TRBV6-1 and J is TRBJ1-2; D is perhaps TRBD1 (6 bases). The germline gives CDR1 MNHNS, CDR2 SASEGT. This CDR3 is built from 13 residues. Trimming stripped 11 bases from V and 1 base from J, with 14 bases between. CDR3 amino acids: CASGGGSNYGYTF. The DNA for the CDR3 is TGTGCCTCCGGGGGCGGAAGTAACTATGGCTACACCTTC.

The V call is TRBV30, the J call TRBJ2-3, with TRBD2 matching 7 bases. The J segment lost 5 bases and the V segment lost 6 bases, leaving 5 bases of the junction unmatched. CDR1 GTSNPN and CDR2 SVGIG come from the germline V gene (reference sequence). The length of the CDR3 is 12 residues. This chain's CDR3 is CACALAGDTQYF. CDR3 nucleotide sequence: TGTGCCTGCGCCTTAGCGGGAGATACGCAGTATTTT.

The V gene is TRBV19, the J gene TRBJ2-7, with 7 bases matching TRBD2. Germline V gene lookup returns CDR1 LNHDA and CDR2 SQIVND (reference sequence). V trimming: 1 base; J trimming: 2 bases; junction bases outside the gene matches: 5. This CDR3 has 15 amino acids. The CDR3 region has the DNA TGTGCCAGTAGTATAGCTTCTAGCGGTACCTACGAGCAGTACTTC. Its translation: CASSIASSGTYEQYF.

The DNA of the CDR3 is TGTGCCAGTAGTCCCCGACAGCTGAAGGATGAAAAACTGTTTTTT. Amino acid sequence: CASSPRQLKDEKLFF. J is TRBJ1-4 and V is TRBV19, with D possibly TRBD1 on 5 matching bases. Looked up from germline, CDR1 is LNHDA and CDR2 is SQIVND (reference sequence). This CDR3 region has 15 residues. V shed 5 bases and J shed 6 bases, with 16 bases lying between them.

This clonotype has more than one count but fewer than ten. The chain is built from TRBV7-3 and TRBJ2-1, with TRBD1 identical over 7 bases. Germline V gives CDR1 SGHTA, CDR2 FQGTGA. The ends lost 5 bases at V and 2 bases at J; junction bases unmatched: 12. The CDR3 consists of 17 residues. CDR3 sequence: CASSPRQGGRAYNEQFF. CDR3 sequence (DNA): TGTGCCAGCAGCCCCAGACAGGGTGGCAGAGCCTACAATGAGCAGTTCTTC.

The sample holds many counts of this clonotype. The chain links TRBV5-1 to TRBJ2-5; D unclear. The ends were cut back, 1 base at V and 1 base at J, with 8 bases in the middle. The germline CDR1 and CDR2 sequences are SGHRS and YFSETQ. This CDR3 spans 14 amino acids. The CDR3 protein is CASSLSAGQETQYF. In DNA form, the CDR3 reads TGCGCCAGCAGCTTGTCGGCAGGCCAAGAGACCCAGTACTTC. The full variable domain, rest sourced from reference TRBV5-1 and TRBJ2-5, is KAGVTQTPRYLIKTRGQQVTLSCSPISGHRSVSWYQQTPGQGLQFLFEYFSETQRNKGNFPGRFSGRQFSNSRSEMNVSTLELGDSALYLCASSLSAGQETQYFGPGTRLLVL.

This clonotype showed up just a few times. J is TRBJ2-7 and V is TRBV11-2; unclear D gene. Germline-derived CDR1 and CDR2 are SGHAT and FQNNGV. The length of the CDR3 is 15 residues. Trimming removed 1 base at V and 4 bases at J, with 14 bases between. CDR3 residues: CASSLVFGQGYEQYF. In DNA form, the CDR3 reads TGTGCCAGCAGCTTAGTATTCGGCCAAGGGTACGAGCAGTACTTC.

There are many counts of this clonotype. The rearrangement uses TRBV6-2 or TRBV6-3 and TRBJ1-1; 7 nucleotides match TRBD1. J lost 5 bases, V lost 5 bases, and 8 bases had no gene match. This CDR3 comprises 14 residues. Germline CDR1 and CDR2: MNHEY and SVGEGT. CDR3 sequence (DNA): TGTGCCAGCAGTATAAAAGGGGGCGCGACTGAAGCTTTCTTT. This sequence encodes CASSIKGGATEAFF.

This clonotype was seen at least ten times. The CDR3, as DNA: TGTGCCAGCAGCTGGACCTCTGGGGCCAACGTCCTGACTTTC. As protein: CASSWTSGANVLTF. The rearrangement uses TRBV7-2 and TRBJ2-6; the D is unclear. The CDR3 sequence is 14 residues long. V was trimmed by 4 bases and J by 0 bases, leaving 4 bases between them. The germline V gene encodes CDR1 SGHTA and CDR2 FQGNSA. The full variable domain, completed using reference TRBV7-2 and TRBJ2-6, is GAGVSQSPSNKVTEKGKDVELRCDPISGHTALYWYRQSLGQGLEFLIYFQGNSAPDKSGLPSDRFSAERTGGSVSTLTIQRTQQEDSAVYLCASSWTSGANVLTFGAGSRLTVL.

This clonotype was observed at least ten times. The chain has TRBV10-3 and TRBJ2-3; 9 positions match TRBD2. The CDR3 is 16 residues long. From germline, CDR1 is ENHRY and CDR2 SYGVKD. The trim removed 8 bases at V and 2 bases at J, leaving 11 bases unmatched. The CDR3 loop reads CAIAASSGTLTDTQYF. As DNA, the CDR3 is TGTGCCATCGCGGCTTCTAGCGGGACCCTCACAGATACGCAGTATTTT.

Ten or more counts support this clonotype. V gene TRBV18 combines with J gene TRBJ2-5; no reliable D call. Germline values: CDR1 KGHSH, CDR2 LQKENI. The CDR3 runs 12 residues. Trimming pared 0 bases from V and 5 bases from J, leaving 4 bases between. Written as DNA, the CDR3 is TGTGCCAGCTCACCACCCCAGGAGACCCAGTACTTC. Protein: CASSPPQETQYF. The entire variable domain, with the rest obtained from reference TRBV18 and TRBJ2-5, is as follows: NAGVMQNPRHLVRRRGQEARLRCSPMKGHSHVYWYRQLPEEGLKFMVYLQKENIIDESGMPKERFSAEFPKEGPSILRIQQVVRGDSAAYFCASSPPQETQYFGPGTRLLVL.

This clonotype was observed a few times. The chain uses TRBV29-1 and TRBJ2-7; D is uncertain. This CDR3 spans 13 amino acids. The V gene's germline CDR1 is SQVTM and CDR2 ANQGSEA. The V and J ends lost 5 bases and 5 bases respectively, with 16 bases between them. CDR3 in amino acids: CSVSGRHHNEQYF. The CDR3, as DNA: TGCAGCGTTTCCGGGCGGCACCACAACGAGCAGTACTTC.

This clonotype has only a few counts. The chain is built from TRBV5-1 and TRBJ2-1; D might be TRBD1 (5 bases). The ends were cut back, 9 bases at V and 0 bases at J, with 13 bases in the middle. The CDR3 spans 14 residues. Germline V gene data show CDR1 as SGHRS and CDR2 as YFSETQ. The CDR3 DNA reads TGCGCCACCAAGGACACCCTCTCCTACAATGAGCAGTTCTTC. Amino acids: CATKDTLSYNEQFF.

This clonotype was recorded at least ten times. The rearrangement joins TRBV5-1 to TRBJ1-2; D ambiguous. Germline CDR1 is SGHRS and CDR2 is YFSETQ. V dropped 0 bases and J dropped 8 bases, with 8 bases sitting between them. This CDR3 spans 12 amino acids. CDR3 bases: TGCGCCAGCAGCTTGGACGGGAAAGGCTACACCTTC. Its translation is CASSLDGKGYTF.

The V call is TRBV12-3 or TRBV12-4, the J call TRBJ2-1; 8 bases agree with TRBD1. Trimming at V came to 5 bases and at J to 7 bases, leaving 4 bases not matched to a gene. The CDR3 consists of 13 residues. The CDR3 DNA is TGTGCCAGCAGTCCCGACAGGGGTAATGAGCAGTTCTTC. Protein product: CASSPDRGNEQFF.